Listed here is a single T cell receptor (beta chain). The sample is drawn from a study of blood T cell repertoires in COVID-19. V lost 6 bases, J lost 3 bases, and 15 bases lay in between. CDR1 is SNHLY, CDR2 FYNNEI, per germline. CDR3 size: 16 residues. In the original workflow: Scientists estimated how many nucleated cells there were by amplifying reference gene primers. Clones were read by immunoSEQ multiplex PCR, and TCRdb kept only the in-frame ones, dropping some. The DNA was the basis for D and trimming; V, J and clone size are from that table. The data show roughly 69,000 clones, approximately 88% seen once.

This receptor was obtained from a human donor in a cohort sampled during active COVID-19. The chain couples TRBV2 to TRBJ1-6, with D maybe TRBD1 (6 bases). The sample was peripheral blood. The CDR3 sequence is CASRNFGQLYNSPLHF. CDR3 DNA: TGTGCCAGCAGGAACTTCGGACAGCTCTATAATTCACCCCTCCACTTT.